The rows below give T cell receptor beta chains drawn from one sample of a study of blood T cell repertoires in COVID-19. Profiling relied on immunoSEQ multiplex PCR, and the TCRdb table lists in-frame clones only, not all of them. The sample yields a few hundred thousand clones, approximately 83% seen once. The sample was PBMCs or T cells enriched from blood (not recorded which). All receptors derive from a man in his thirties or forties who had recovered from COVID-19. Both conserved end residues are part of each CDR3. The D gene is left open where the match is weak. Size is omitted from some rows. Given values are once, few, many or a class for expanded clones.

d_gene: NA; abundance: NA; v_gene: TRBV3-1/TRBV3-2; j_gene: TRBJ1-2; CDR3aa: CASSQATGRYGYTF; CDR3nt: TGTGCCAGCAGCCAAGCCACAGGGCGCTATGGCTACACCTTC
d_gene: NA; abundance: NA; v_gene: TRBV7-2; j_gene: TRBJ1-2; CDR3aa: CAIPGRFQFGYTF; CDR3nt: TGTGCCATCCCGGGAAGGTTCCAGTTTGGCTACACCTTC
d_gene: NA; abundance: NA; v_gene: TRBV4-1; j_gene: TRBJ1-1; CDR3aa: CASSAFTFFTEAFF; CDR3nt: TGCGCCAGCAGCGCCTTCACTTTCTTCACTGAAGCTTTCTTT
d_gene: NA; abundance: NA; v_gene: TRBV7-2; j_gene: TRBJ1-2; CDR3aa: CASSWAGGGGSEGYTF; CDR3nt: TGTGCCAGCAGCTGGGCGGGCGGTGGGGGCTCGGAGGGCTACACCTTC
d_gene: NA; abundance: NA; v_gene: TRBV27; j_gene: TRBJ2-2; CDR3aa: CASLSTGELFF; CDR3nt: TGTGCCAGCCTCTCGACCGGGGAGCTGTTTTTT
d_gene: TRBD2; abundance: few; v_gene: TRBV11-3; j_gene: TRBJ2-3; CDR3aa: CASSFGLAADTQYF; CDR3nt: TGTGCCAGCAGCTTCGGACTAGCGGCAGATACGCAGTATTTT
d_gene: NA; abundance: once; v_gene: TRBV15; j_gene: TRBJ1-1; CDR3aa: CATSRDSQGGTEAFF; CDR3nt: TGTGCCACCAGCAGAGATAGCCAGGGTGGGACTGAAGCTTTCTTT
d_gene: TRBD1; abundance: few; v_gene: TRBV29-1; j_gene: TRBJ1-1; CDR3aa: CSVTRGGNTEAFF; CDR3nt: TGCAGCGTCACTAGAGGGGGCAACACTGAAGCTTTCTTT
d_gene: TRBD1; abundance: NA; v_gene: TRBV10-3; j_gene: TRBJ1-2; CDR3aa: CAIRGQGSPFYGYTF; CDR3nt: TGTGCCATCAGAGGACAGGGGTCCCCCTTTTATGGCTACACCTTC
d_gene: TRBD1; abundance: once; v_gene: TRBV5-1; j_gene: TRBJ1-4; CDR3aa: CASSFGGTGATNEKLFF; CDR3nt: TGCGCCAGCAGCTTTGGGGGGACAGGGGCAACTAATGAAAAACTGTTTTTT
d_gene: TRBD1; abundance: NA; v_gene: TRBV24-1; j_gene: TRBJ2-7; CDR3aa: CATSDPRGHEQYF; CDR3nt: TGTGCCACCAGTGATCCCAGGGGGCACGAGCAGTACTTC
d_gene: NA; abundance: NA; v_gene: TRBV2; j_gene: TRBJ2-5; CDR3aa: CASSNQGIQETQYF; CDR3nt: TGTGCCAGCAGTAACCAGGGCATTCAAGAGACCCAGTACTTC
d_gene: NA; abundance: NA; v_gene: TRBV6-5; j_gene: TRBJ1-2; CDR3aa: CASSFSHPRNYGYTF; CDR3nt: TGTGCCAGCAGTTTTTCACACCCGAGGAACTATGGCTACACCTTC
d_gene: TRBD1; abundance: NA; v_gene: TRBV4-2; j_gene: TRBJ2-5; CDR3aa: CASSQGDRGFGETQYF; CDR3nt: TGTGCCAGCAGCCAAGGGGACAGGGGATTCGGCGAGACCCAGTACTTC
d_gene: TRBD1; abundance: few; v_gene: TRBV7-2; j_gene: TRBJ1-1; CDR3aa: CASSINRGNTEAFF; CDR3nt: TGTGCCAGCAGCATAAACAGGGGGAACACTGAAGCTTTCTTT
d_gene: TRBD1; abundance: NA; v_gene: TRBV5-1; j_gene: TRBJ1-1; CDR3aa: CASSGGQASGGTEAFF; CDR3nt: TGCGCCAGCAGCGGGGGACAGGCATCAGGAGGCACTGAAGCTTTCTTT
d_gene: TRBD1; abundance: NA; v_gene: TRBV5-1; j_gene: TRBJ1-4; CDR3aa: CASSFGTGDEKLFF; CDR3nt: TGCGCCAGCAGCTTCGGGACAGGGGACGAAAAACTGTTTTTT
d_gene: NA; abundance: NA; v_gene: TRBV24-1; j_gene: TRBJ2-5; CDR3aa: CATSDLRQGGKTQYF; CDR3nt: TGTGCCACCAGTGATTTGCGCCAGGGAGGCAAGACCCAGTACTTC
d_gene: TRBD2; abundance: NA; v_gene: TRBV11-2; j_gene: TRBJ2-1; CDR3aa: CASSPGTTNEQFF; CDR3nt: TGTGCCAGCAGCCCCGGGACTACCAATGAGCAGTTCTTC
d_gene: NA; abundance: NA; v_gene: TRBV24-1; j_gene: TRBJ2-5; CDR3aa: CATSSAGANQETQYF; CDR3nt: TGTGCCACCAGTTCGGCGGGGGCGAACCAAGAGACCCAGTACTTC
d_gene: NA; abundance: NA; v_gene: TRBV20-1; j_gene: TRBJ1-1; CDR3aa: CSATGYTEAFF; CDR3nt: TGCAGTGCTACAGGGTACACTGAAGCTTTCTTT
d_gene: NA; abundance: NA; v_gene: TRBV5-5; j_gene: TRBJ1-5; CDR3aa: CASSLRGQQPQHF; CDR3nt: TGTGCCAGCTCGTTAAGGGGTCAACAGCCCCAGCATTTT
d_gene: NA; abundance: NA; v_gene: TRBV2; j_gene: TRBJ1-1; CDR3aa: CASSEAGYTEAFF; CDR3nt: TGTGCCAGCAGTGAGGCGGGGTACACTGAAGCTTTCTTT
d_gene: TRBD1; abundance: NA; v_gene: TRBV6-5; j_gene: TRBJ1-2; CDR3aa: CAFAEPGQGSGYTF; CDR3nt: TGTGCCTTCGCTGAGCCGGGACAGGGTTCTGGCTACACCTTC
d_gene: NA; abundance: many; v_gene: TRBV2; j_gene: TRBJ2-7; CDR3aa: CASSGYRVQSEQYF; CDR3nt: TGTGCCAGCAGCGGGTACAGGGTTCAGTCCGAGCAGTACTTC
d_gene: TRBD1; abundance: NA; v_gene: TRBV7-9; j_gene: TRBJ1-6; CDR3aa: CASSTLGDSNSPLHF; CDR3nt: TGTGCCAGCAGCACCCTTGGGGACAGTAATTCACCCCTCCACTTT
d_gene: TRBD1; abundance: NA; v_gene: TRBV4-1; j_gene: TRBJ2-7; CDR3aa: CASSLRTPGQGAYEQYF; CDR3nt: TGCGCCAGCAGCCTCAGGACTCCGGGACAGGGGGCCTACGAGCAGTACTTC
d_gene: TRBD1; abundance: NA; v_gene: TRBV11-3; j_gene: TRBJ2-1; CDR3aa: CASSFRQGRDEQFF; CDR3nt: TGTGCCAGCAGCTTTCGACAGGGACGGGATGAGCAGTTCTTC
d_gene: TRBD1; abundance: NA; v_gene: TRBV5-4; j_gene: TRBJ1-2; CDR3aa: CASSLAGGQGHGYTF; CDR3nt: TGTGCCAGCAGCTTGGCCGGGGGACAGGGACATGGCTACACCTTC
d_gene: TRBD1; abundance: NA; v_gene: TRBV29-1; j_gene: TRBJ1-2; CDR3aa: CSVEKAGTGWSYGYTF; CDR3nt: TGCAGCGTAGAAAAAGCAGGGACAGGGTGGAGCTATGGCTACACCTTC
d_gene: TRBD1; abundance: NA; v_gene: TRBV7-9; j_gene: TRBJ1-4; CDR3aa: CASSLFGTGDGLANEKLFF; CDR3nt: TGTGCCAGCAGCTTGTTCGGGACAGGGGACGGCTTGGCTAATGAAAAACTGTTTTTT
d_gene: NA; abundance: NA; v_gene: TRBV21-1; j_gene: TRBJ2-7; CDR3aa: CASSAAAGTGGCEQYF; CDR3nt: TGTGCCAGCAGCGCAGCCGCCGGGACAGGGGGCTGCGAGCAGTACTTC
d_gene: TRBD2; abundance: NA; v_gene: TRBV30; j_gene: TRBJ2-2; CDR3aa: CAWSLTSPTGELFF; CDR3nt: TGTGCCTGGAGCTTGACTAGCCCCACCGGGGAGCTGTTTTTT
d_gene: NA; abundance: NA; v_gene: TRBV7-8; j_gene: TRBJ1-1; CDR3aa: CASSFVGQTNTEAFF; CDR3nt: TGTGCCAGCAGCTTTGTTGGGCAGACCAACACTGAAGCTTTCTTT
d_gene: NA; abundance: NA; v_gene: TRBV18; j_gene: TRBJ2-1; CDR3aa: CASSQRKGGDEQFF; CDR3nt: TGTGCCAGCTCACAACGGAAGGGAGGTGATGAGCAGTTCTTC
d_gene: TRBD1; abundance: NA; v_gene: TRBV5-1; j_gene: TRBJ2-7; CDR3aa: CASSVTGTGDEEQYF; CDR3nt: TGCGCCAGCAGCGTAACCGGGACAGGGGATGAGGAGCAGTACTTC
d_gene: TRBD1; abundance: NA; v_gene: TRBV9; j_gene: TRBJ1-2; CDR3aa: CASSPRTGANYGYTF; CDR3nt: TGTGCCAGCAGCCCCAGGACAGGGGCTAACTATGGCTACACCTTC
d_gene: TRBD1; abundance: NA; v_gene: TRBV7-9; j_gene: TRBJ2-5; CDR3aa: CASSTYNFGTGDETQYF; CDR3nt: TGTGCCAGCAGCACTTATAACTTTGGGACAGGGGATGAGACCCAGTACTTC
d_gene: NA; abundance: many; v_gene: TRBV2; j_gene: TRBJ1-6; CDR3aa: CASQGHHNSPLHF; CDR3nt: TGTGCCAGCCAGGGACATCATAATTCACCCCTCCACTTT
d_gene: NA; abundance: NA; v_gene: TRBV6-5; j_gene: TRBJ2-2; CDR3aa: CASTMNRDTGELFF; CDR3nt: TGTGCCAGCACTATGAACAGGGACACCGGGGAGCTGTTTTTT
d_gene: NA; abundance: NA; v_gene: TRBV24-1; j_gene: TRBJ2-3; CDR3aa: CATSDHDSPDTQYF; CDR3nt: TGTGCCACCAGTGACCACGACAGCCCAGATACGCAGTATTTT
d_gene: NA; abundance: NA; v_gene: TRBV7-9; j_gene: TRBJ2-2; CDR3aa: CASSLVNQWELFF; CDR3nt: TGTGCCAGCAGCTTAGTAAACCAGTGGGAGCTGTTTTTT